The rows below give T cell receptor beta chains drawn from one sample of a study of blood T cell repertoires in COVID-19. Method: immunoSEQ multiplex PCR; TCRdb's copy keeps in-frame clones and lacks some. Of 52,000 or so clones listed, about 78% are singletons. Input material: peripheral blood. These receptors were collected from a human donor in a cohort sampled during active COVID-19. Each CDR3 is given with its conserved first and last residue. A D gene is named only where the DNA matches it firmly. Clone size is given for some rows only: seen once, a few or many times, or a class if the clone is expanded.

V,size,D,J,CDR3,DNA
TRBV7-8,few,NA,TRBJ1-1,CASSRDIDTEAFF,TGTGCCAGCAGCCGCGACATTGACACTGAAGCTTTCTTT
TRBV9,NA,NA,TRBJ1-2,CASSAEDRSLKGGYTF,TGTGCCAGCAGCGCCGAAGACAGAAGTTTAAAGGGCGGCTACACCTTC
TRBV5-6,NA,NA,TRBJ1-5,CASSSTVRENWRGNQPQHF,TGTGCCAGCAGCTCGACAGTTCGCGAAAATTGGAGAGGCAATCAGCCCCAGCATTTT
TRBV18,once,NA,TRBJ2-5,CASSPGAPQETQYF,TGTGCCAGCTCACCAGGGGCCCCCCAAGAGACCCAGTACTTC
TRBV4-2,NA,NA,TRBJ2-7,CASSQDETVSYEQYF,TGTGCCAGCAGCCAAGATGAAACAGTCTCCTACGAGCAGTACTTC
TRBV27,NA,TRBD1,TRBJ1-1,CASSSRAYQGGILEAFF,TGTGCCAGCAGTTCCCGCGCATACCAGGGGGGCATCCTAGAAGCTTTCTTT
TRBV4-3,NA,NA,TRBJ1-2,CASSQVLQGSIYGYTF,TGCGCCAGCAGCCAAGTCCTGCAGGGAAGTATTTATGGCTACACCTTC
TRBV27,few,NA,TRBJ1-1,CASSRGRPSYTEAFF,TGTGCCAGCAGTCGGGGGAGACCCTCTTACACTGAAGCTTTCTTT
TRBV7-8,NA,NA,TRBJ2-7,CASSLDRAYEQYF,TGTGCCAGCAGCTTAGACAGGGCGTACGAGCAGTACTTC
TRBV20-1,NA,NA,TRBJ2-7,CSVSEVYEQYF,TGCAGTGTCTCAGAAGTCTACGAGCAGTACTTC
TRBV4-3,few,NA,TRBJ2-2,CASSQDGSGAGELFF,TGCGCCAGCAGCCAAGATGGTTCGGGGGCCGGGGAGCTGTTTTTT
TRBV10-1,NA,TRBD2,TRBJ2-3,CASSEFWLCDVLCGGVPTTDTQYF,TGCGCCAGCAGTGAGTTTTGGCTGTGCGATGTTCTGTGCGGGGGTGTGCCAACCACAGATACGCAGTATTTT
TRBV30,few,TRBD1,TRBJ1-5,CAWSEGTGGYSNQPQHF,TGTGCCTGGAGTGAGGGGACAGGGGGCTATAGCAATCAGCCCCAGCATTTT
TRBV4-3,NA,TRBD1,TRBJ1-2,CASSQSLDRDGYTF,TGCGCCAGCAGCCAGTCGCTCGACAGGGATGGCTACACCTTC
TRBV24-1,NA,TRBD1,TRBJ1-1,CATSDYRGEAFF,TGTGCCACCAGTGATTACAGGGGAGAAGCTTTCTTT
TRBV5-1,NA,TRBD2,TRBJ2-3,CASSWPGLAGGPTDTQYF,TGCGCCAGCAGCTGGCCGGGACTAGCGGGGGGGCCAACAGATACGCAGTATTTT
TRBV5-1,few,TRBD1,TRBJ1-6,CASSHGQGLFYNSPLHF,TGCGCCAGCAGCCATGGACAGGGCCTATTCTATAATTCACCCCTCCACTTT
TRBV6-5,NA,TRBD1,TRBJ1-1,CASTENRGTGEAFF,TGTGCCAGCACCGAAAACAGGGGAACCGGTGAAGCTTTCTTT
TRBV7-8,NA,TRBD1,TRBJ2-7,CASSRPGQGIYEQYF,TGTGCCAGCAGCCGCCCTGGACAGGGGATTTACGAGCAGTACTTC
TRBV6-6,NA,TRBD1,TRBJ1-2,CASSPGGQGARGYTF,TGTGCCAGCAGCCCGGGGGGACAGGGGGCGCGTGGCTACACCTTC
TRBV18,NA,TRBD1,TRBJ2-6,CASSPTGGAPGANVLTF,TGTGCCAGCTCACCCACAGGGGGCGCCCCTGGGGCCAACGTCCTGACTTTC
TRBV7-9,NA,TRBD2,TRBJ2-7,CASSRGLAGAHRTRQYF,TGTGCCAGCAGCCGGGGACTAGCGGGAGCCCACCGTACGAGGCAGTACTTC
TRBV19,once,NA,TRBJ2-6,CASRWAHSWGDVLTF,TGTGCCAGTCGATGGGCCCATTCTTGGGGGGACGTCCTGACTTTC
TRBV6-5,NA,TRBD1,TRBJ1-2,CASRLWTGAYGYTF,TGTGCCAGCAGGTTATGGACAGGGGCGTATGGCTACACCTTC
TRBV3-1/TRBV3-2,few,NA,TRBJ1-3,CASSSRGGWAGNTIYF,TGTGCCAGCAGCTCACGGGGAGGTTGGGCTGGAAACACCATATATTTT
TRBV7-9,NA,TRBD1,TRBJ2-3,CASSLGGGADTQYF,TGTGCCAGCAGCTTAGGAGGGGGCGCAGATACGCAGTATTTT
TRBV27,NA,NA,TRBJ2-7,CASSSGSPYEQYF,TGTGCCAGCAGTTCGGGAAGCCCCTACGAGCAGTACTTC
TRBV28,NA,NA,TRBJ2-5,CASSFAGSPRTQYF,TGTGCCAGCAGTTTCGCGGGGAGCCCGAGGACCCAGTACTTC
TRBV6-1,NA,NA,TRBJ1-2,CASSEGHRGNGYTF,TGTGCCAGCAGTGAAGGGCATCGGGGTAATGGCTACACCTTC
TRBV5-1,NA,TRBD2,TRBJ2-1,CASSLVGRIAGTPQEQFF,TGCGCCAGCAGCTTGGTAGGTAGGATAGCGGGAACCCCCCAGGAGCAGTTCTTC
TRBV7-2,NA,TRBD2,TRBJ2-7,CASSYGGGALEQYF,TGTGCCAGCAGCTACGGGGGGGGAGCCCTCGAGCAGTACTTC
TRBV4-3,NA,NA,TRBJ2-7,CASSHPGTPAYEQYF,TGCGCCAGCAGCCATCCCGGGACTCCCGCCTACGAGCAGTACTTC
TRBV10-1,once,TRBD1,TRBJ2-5,CASSESGGAETQYF,TGCGCCAGCAGTGAGTCAGGGGGCGCGGAGACCCAGTACTTC
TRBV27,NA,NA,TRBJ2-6,CASSLRTEYSSGANVLTF,TGTGCCAGCAGTTTAAGGACAGAGTATAGCTCTGGGGCCAACGTCCTGACTTTC
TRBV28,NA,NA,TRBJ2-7,CASKDPGQVYEQYF,TGTGCCAGCAAAGATCCGGGACAAGTGTACGAGCAGTACTTC
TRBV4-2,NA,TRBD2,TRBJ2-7,CASSPLAGYSYEQYF,TGTGCCAGCAGCCCTTTAGCGGGGTACTCCTACGAGCAGTACTTC
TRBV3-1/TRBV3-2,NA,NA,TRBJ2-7,CASSQTPGRNYEQYF,TGTGCCAGCAGCCAAACCCCTGGCCGCAACTACGAGCAGTACTTC
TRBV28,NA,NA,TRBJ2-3,CASSLAGTFFTDTQYF,TGTGCCAGCAGTTTAGCGGGAACCTTTTTCACAGATACGCAGTATTTT
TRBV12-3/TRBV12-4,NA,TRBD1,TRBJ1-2,CASSPDRGYGYTF,TGTGCCAGCAGTCCGGACAGGGGCTATGGCTACACCTTC
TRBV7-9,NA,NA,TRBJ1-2,CASSSSHGGNYGYTF,TGTGCCAGCAGCTCTTCTCACGGGGGAAACTATGGCTACACCTTC
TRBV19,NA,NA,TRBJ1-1,CASSDLSRGQNTEAFF,TGTGCCAGTAGTGACCTTAGCCGGGGACAGAACACTGAAGCTTTCTTT
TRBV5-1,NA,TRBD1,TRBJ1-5,CASSLPGQGSEGSNQPQHF,TGCGCCAGCAGCCTGCCGGGACAGGGGTCCGAGGGCAGCAATCAGCCCCAGCATTTT
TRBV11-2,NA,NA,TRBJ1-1,CASSLDKGRRILTEAFF,TGTGCCAGCAGCTTAGATAAGGGGAGGAGAATTCTCACTGAAGCTTTCTTT
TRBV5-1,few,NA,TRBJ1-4,CASSLAPGYEKLFF,TGCGCCAGCAGCTTGGCCCCAGGGTATGAAAAACTGTTTTTT
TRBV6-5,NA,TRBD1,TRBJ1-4,CASSPTGFGEKLFF,TGTGCCAGCAGTCCGACAGGGTTTGGAGAAAAACTGTTTTTT
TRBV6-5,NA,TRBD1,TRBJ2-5,CASSYEQGVGETQYF,TGTGCCAGCAGTTACGAACAGGGGGTCGGGGAGACCCAGTACTTC
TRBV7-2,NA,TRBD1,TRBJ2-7,CASSEGQGSVYEQYF,TGTGCCAGCAGCGAGGGACAGGGGTCCGTCTACGAGCAGTACTTC
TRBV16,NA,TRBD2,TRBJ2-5,CASSLTLPGLEGSWQETQYF,TGTGCCAGCAGCCTAACCCTACCGGGACTAGAGGGTTCTTGGCAAGAGACCCAGTACTTC
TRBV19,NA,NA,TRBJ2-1,CASSIRTEDNEQFF,TGTGCCAGTAGTATTCGGACAGAAGACAATGAGCAGTTCTTC
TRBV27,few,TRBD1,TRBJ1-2,CASAGQGAVYGYTF,TGTGCCAGCGCAGGACAGGGGGCGGTCTATGGCTACACCTTC
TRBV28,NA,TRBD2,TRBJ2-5,CASRPLLAGGQETQYF,TGTGCCAGCAGACCTTTACTAGCGGGAGGTCAGGAGACCCAGTACTTC
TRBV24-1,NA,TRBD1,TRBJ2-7,CATSEGQGSYEQYF,TGTGCCACCAGTGAGGGACAGGGCTCCTACGAGCAGTACTTC
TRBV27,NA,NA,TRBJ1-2,CASSYGGGNYGYTF,TGTGCCAGCAGTTACGGCGGCGGGAACTATGGCTACACCTTC